This record covers a single T cell receptor beta chain. This sample stems from a study of shared clonotypes between healthy human individuals. About the research overall: Donor composition was a couple of women and three men, aged 18 to 49. CD8 memory received one plate per donor, CD8 naive two, CD4 memory three and CD4 naive three.

Trimming took 1 base from V and 4 from J; bases not matched to a gene: 4. Germline-derived CDR1 and CDR2 are SGDLS and YYNGEE. CDR3 length: 15 amino acids. TCRdb's table, derived via immunoSEQ multiplex PCR, lists solely in-frame clones and lacks some. The sample includes millions of clones, roughly 93% of them seen just once. V and J are TRBV9 and TRBJ2-3; 9 nucleotides line up with TRBD2. The sequenced sample was naive CD4+ T cells from PBMCs. Regarding subset: CD45RA+ positively selected. The receptor was isolated from a man between 18 and 35 years old in good health. Some clones in this sample may be carry-over from other donors' samples. Written as DNA, the CDR3 is TGTGCCAGCAGCGTATCAGCGGGAGGAGCAGATACGCAGTATTTT. Translating it yields CASSVSAGGADTQYF.